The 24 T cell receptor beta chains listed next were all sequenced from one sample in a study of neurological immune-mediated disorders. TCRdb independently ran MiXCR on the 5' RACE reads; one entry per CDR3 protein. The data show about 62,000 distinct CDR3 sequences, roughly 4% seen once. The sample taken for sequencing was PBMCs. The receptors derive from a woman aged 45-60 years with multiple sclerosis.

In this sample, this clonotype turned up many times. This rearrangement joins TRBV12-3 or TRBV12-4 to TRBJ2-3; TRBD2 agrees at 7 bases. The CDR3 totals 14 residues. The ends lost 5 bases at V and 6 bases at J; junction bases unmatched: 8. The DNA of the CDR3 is TGTGCCAGCAGTCTGGGAGGGCCTAGGGATACGCAGTATTTT. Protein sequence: CASSLGGPRDTQYF.

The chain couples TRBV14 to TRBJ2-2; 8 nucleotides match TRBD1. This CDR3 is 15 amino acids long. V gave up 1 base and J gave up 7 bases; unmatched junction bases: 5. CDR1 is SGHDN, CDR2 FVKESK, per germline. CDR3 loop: CASSQVTGVVGELFF. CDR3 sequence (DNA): TGTGCCAGCAGCCAAGTGACAGGGGTTGTCGGGGAGCTGTTTTTT.

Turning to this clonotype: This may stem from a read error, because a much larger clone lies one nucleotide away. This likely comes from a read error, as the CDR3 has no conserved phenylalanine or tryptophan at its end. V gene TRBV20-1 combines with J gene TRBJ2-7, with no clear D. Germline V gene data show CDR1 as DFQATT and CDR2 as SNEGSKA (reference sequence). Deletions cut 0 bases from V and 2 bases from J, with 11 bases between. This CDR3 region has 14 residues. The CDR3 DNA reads TGCAGTGCTAGAGATCTTGCACATACCTACGAGCAGTACTAC. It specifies CSARDLAHTYEQYY.

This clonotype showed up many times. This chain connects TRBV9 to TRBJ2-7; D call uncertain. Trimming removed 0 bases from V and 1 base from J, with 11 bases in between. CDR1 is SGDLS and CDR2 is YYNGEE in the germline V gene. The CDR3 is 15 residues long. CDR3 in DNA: TGTGCCAGCAGCGTAGCGGTCGGGTCGTCCTACGAGCAGTACTTC. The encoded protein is CASSVAVGSSYEQYF.

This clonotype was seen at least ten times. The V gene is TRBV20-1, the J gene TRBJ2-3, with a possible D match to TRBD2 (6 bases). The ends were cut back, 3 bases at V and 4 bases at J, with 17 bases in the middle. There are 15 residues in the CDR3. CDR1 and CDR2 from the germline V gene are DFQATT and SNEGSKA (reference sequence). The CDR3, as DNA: TGCAGTGCTAGTCACCAGAACCCGGGGGCAGATACGCAGTATTTT. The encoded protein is CSASHQNPGADTQYF.

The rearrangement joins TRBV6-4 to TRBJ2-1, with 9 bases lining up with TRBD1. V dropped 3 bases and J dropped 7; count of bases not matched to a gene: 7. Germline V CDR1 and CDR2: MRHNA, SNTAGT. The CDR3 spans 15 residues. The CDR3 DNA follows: TGTGCCAGCAGTGATCAGGGACAGGGCGGAAATGAGCAGTTCTTC. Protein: CASSDQGQGGNEQFF.

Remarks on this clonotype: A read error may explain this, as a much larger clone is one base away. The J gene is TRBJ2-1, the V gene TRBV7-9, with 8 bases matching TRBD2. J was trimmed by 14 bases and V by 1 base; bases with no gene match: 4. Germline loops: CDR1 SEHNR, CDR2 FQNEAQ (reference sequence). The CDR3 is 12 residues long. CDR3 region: CASSLETGGEFF. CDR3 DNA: TGTGCCAGCAGCTTAGAGACGGGGGGGGAGTTCTTC.

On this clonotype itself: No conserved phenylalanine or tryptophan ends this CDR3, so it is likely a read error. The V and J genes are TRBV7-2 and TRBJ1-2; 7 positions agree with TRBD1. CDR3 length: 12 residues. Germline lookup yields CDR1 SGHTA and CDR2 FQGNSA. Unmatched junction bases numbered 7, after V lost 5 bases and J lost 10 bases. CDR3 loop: CASSLGGGPYTV. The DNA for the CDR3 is TGTGCCAGCAGCCTAGGAGGGGGCCCCTACACCGTC.

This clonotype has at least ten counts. In DNA form, the CDR3 reads TGTGCCAGCAGCTTAGCACGCGGTGACGAGCAGTACTTC. This codes for CASSLARGDEQYF. The J gene is TRBJ2-7, the V gene TRBV7-2; D is unresolved. V lost 0 bases and J 5 bases, leaving 8 bases between the germline ends. The CDR3 covers 13 residues. The germline gives CDR1 SGHTA, CDR2 FQGNSA.

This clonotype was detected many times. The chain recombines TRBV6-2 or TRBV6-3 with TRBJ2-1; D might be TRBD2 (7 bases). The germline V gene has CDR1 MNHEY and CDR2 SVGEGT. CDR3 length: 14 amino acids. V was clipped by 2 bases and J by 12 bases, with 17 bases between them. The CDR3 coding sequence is TGTGCCAGCAGTTACGGGGGGGCCGCCTCGGGGCAGTTCTTC. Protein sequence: CASSYGGAASGQFF.

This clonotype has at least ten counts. The CDR3 sequence is CSARDQGTLNTEAFF. The CDR3 coding sequence is TGCAGTGCTAGAGATCAGGGGACTTTGAACACTGAAGCTTTCTTT. The gene calls are TRBV20-1 and TRBJ1-1, with a tentative D call TRBD1 (6 bases). CDR1 is DFQATT and CDR2 is SNEGSKA in the germline V gene (reference sequence). Trimming took 0 bases from V and 0 from J, leaving 11 bases between them. The CDR3 totals 15 residues.

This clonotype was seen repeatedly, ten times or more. In nucleotides, the CDR3 is TGCAGTGCTATAGGGACTAGCGGGAGAACCGGGGAGCTGTTTTTT. It encodes CSAIGTSGRTGELFF. V gene TRBV20-1 combines with J gene TRBJ2-2, with TRBD2 identical over 14 bases. The CDR3 has 15 residues. Germline loops: CDR1 DFQATT, CDR2 SNEGSKA (reference sequence). V lost 4 bases to trimming and J lost 5 bases; unmatched junction nucleotides: 3.

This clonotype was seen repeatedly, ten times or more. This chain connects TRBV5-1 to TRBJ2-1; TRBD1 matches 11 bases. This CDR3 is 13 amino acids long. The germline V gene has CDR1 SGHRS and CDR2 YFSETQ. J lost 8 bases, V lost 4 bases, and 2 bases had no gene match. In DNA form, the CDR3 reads TGCGCCAGCAGCCGGGACAGGGGGGATGAGCAGTTCTTC. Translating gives CASSRDRGDEQFF.

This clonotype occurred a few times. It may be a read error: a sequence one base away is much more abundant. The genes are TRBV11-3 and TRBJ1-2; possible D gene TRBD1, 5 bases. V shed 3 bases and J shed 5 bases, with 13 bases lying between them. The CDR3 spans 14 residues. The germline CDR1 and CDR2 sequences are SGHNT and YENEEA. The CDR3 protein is CASSFLGKGYGYTF. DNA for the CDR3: TGTGCCAGCAGCTTCCTCGGAAAGGGGTATGGCTACACCTTC.

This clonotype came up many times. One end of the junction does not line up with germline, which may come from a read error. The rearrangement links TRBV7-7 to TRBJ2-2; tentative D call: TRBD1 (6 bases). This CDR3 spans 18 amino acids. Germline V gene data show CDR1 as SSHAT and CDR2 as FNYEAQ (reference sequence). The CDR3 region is CASSLFLSGDGSTGELFF. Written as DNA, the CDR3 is TGTGCTAGCAGCTTATTTTTATCAGGGGACGGAAGCACCGGGGAGCTGTTTTTT.

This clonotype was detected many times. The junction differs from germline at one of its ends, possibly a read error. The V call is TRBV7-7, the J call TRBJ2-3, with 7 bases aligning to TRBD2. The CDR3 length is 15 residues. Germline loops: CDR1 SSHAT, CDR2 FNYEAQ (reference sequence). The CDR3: CASSLGRVGTDTQYF. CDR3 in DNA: TGTGCTAGCAGCTTAGGGAGGGTAGGCACAGATACGCAGTATTTT. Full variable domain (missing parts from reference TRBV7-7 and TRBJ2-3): GAGVSQSPRYKVTKRGQDVTLRCDPISSHATLYWYQQALGQGPEFLTYFNYEAQPDKSGLPSDRFSAERPEGSISTLTIQRTEQRDSAMYRCASSLGRVGTDTQYFGPGTRLTVL.

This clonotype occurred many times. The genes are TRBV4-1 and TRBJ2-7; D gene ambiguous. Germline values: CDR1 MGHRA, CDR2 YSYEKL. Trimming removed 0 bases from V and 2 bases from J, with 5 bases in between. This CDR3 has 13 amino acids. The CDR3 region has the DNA TGCGCCAGCAGCCAAGATACTACCTACGAGCAGTACTTC. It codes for CASSQDTTYEQYF.

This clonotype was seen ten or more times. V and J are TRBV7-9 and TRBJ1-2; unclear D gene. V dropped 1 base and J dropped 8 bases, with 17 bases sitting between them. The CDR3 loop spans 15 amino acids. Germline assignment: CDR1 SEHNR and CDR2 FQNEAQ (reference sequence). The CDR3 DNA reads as TGTGCCAGCAGCTTAGGAGGACGGTCCCTCGACGGCTACACCTTC. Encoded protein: CASSLGGRSLDGYTF.

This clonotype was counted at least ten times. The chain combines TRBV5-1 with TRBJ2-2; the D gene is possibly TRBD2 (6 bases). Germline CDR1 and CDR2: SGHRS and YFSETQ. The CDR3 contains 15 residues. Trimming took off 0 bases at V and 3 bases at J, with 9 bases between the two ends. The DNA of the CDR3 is TGCGCCAGCAGCTTGGACGGGAGTTACACCGGGGAGCTGTTTTTT. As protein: CASSLDGSYTGELFF.

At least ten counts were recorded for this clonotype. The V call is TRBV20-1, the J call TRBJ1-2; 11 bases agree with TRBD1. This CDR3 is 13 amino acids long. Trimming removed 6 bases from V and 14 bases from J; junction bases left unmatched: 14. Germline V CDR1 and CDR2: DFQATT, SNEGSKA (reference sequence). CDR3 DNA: TGCAGTGCCGGACAGGGGGCGGTCGGGGGGGAGACCTTC. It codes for CSAGQGAVGGETF.

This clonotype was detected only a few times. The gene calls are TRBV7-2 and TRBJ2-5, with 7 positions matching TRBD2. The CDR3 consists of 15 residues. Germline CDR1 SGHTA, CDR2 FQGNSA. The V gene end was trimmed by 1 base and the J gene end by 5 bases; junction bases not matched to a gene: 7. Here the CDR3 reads CASSLEPLAAETQYF. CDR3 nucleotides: TGTGCCAGCAGCTTAGAGCCTCTAGCGGCGGAGACCCAGTACTTC.

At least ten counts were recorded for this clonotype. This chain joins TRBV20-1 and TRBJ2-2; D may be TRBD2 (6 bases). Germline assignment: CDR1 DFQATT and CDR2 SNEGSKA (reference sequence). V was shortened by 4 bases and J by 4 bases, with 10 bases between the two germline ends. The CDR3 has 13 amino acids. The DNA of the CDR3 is TGCAGTGCTAAAGGAGGGTTCACCGGGGAGCTGTTTTTT. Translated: CSAKGGFTGELFF.

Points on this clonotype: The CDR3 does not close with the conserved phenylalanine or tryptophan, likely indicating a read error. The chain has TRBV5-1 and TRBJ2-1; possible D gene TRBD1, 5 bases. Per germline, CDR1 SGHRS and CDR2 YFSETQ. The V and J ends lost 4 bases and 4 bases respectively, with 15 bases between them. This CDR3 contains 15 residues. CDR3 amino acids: CASSPSWGAYNEQFN. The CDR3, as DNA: TGCGCCAGCAGCCCCTCCTGGGGCGCTTACAATGAGCAGTTCAAC.

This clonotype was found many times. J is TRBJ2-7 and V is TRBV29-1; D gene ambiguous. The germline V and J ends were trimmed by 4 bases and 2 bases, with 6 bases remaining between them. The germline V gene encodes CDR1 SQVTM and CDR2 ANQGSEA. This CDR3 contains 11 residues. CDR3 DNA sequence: TGCAGCGTTGCTCTTACCTACGAGCAGTACTTC. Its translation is CSVALTYEQYF.